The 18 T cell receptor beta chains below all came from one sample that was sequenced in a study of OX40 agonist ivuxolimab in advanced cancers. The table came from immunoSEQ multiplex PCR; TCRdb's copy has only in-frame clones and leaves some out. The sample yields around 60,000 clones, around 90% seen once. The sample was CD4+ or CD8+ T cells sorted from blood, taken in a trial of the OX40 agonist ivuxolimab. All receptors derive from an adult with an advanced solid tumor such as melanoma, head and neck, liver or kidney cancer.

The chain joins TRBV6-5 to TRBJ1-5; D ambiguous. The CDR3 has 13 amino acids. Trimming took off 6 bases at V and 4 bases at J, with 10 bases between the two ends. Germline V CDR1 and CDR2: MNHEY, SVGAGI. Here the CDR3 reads CASSNGGNQPQHF. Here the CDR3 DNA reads TGTGCCAGCAGCAACGGAGGGAATCAGCCCCAGCATTTT.

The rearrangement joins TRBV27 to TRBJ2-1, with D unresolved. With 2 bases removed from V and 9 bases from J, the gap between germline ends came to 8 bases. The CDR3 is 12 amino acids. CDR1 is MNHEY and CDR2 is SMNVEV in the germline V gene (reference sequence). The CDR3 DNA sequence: TGTGCCAGCAGTTTAGGCATGAGTGAGCAGTTCTTC. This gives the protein CASSLGMSEQFF.

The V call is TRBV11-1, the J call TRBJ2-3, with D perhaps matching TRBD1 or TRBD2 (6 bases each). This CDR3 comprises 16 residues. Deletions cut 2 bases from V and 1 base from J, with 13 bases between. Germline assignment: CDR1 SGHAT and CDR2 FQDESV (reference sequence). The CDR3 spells CASSLLGGEGTDTQYF. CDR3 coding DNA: TGTGCCAGCAGCTTATTGGGGGGCGAGGGCACAGATACGCAGTATTTT.

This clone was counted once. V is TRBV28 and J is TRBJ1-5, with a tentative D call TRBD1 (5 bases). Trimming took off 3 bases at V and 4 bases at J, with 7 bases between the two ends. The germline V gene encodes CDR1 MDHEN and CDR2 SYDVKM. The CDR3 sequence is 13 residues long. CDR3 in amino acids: CASSLGRNQPQHF. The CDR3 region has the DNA TGTGCCAGCAGTTTGGGGCGGAATCAGCCCCAGCATTTT.

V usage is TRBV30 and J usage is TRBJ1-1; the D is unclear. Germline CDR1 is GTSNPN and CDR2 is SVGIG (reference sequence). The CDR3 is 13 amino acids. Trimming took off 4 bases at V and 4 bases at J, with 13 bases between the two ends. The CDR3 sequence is CAWNGIVATEAFF. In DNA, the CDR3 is TGTGCCTGGAACGGGATAGTGGCCACTGAAGCTTTCTTT. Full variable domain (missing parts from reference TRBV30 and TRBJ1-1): SQTIHQWPATLVQPVGSPLSLECTVEGTSNPNLYWYRQAAGRGLQLLFYSVGIGQISSEVPQNLSASRPQDRQFILSSKKLLLSDSGFYLCAWNGIVATEAFFGQGTRLTVV.

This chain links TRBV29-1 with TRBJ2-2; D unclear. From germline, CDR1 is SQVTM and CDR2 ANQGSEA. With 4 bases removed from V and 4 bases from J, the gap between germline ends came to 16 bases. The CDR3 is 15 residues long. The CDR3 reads CSVVSSAGSTGELFF. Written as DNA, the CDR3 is TGCAGCGTTGTCTCGTCGGCTGGTAGCACCGGGGAGCTGTTTTTT.

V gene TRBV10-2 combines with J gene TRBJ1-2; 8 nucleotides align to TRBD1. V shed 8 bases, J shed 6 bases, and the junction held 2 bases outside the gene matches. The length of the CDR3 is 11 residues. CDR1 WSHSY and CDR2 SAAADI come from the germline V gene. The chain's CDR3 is CASQGAHGYTF. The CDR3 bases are TGCGCCAGCCAGGGGGCGCATGGCTACACCTTC.

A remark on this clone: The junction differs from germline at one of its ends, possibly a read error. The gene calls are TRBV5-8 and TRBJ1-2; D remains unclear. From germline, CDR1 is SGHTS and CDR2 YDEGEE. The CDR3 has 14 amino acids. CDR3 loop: CASGLLNRNYGYTF. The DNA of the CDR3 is TGTGCCAGCGGCTTGTTGAACCGAAACTATGGCTACACCTTC. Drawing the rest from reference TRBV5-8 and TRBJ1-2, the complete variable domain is EAGVTQSPTHLIKTRGQQATLRCSPISGHTSVYWYQQALGLGLQFLLWYDEGEERNRGNFPPRFSGRQFPNYSSELNVNALELEDSALYLCASGLLNRNYGYTFGSGTRLTVV.

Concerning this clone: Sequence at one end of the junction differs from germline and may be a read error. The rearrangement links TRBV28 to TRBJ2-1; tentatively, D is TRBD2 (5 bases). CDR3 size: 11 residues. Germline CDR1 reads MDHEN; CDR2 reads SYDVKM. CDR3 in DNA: TGTGCCAGCACCGACTACTATGAGCAGTTCTTC. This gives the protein CASTDYYEQFF.

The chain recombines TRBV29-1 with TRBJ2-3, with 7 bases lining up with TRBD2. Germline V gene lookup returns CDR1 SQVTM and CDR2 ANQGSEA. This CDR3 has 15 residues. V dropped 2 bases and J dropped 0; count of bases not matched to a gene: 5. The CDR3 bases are TGCAGCGTTGAACTAGCGGTACCTAGCACAGATACGCAGTATTTT. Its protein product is CSVELAVPSTDTQYF.

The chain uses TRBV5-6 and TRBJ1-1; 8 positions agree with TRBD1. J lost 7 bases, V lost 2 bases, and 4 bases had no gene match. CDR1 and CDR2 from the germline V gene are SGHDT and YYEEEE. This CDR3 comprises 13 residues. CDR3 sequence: CASSFGTGNEAFF. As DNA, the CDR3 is TGTGCCAGCAGCTTCGGGACAGGAAATGAAGCTTTCTTT.

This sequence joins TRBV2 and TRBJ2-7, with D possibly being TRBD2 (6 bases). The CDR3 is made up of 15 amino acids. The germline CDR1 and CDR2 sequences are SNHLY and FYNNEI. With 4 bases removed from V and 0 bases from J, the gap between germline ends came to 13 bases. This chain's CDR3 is CASSVPGRNSYEQYF. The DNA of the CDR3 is TGTGCCAGCAGTGTTCCGGGGAGGAACTCCTACGAGCAGTACTTC.

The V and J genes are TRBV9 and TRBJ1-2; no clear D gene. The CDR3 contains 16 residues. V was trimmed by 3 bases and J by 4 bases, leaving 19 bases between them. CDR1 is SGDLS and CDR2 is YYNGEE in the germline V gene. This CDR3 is CASSAPHGATGYGYTF. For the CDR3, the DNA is TGTGCCAGCAGCGCCCCACATGGCGCGACGGGCTATGGCTACACCTTC.

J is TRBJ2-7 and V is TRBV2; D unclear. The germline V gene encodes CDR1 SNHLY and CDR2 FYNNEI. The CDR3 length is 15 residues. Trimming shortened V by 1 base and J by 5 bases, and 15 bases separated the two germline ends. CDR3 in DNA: TGTGCCAGCAGTGAAGGGTGGATTGTGGATAACGAGCAGTACTTC. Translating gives CASSEGWIVDNEQYF.

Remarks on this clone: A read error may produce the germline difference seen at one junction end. The CDR3: CASRLASGSSTDTQYF. DNA for the CDR3: TGTGCCAGCAGGTTGGCGAGCGGTTCTAGCACAGATACGCAGTATTTT. This chain links TRBV5-8 with TRBJ2-3; D might be TRBD2 (5 bases). The CDR3 contains 16 residues. The germline V gene has CDR1 SGHTS and CDR2 YDEGEE.

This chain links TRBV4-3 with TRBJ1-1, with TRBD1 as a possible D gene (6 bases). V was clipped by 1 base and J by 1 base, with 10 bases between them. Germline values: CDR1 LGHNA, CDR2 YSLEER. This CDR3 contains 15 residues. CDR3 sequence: CASSQVEGGNTEAFF. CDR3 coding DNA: TGCGCCAGCAGCCAAGTTGAAGGGGGGAACACTGAAGCTTTCTTT.

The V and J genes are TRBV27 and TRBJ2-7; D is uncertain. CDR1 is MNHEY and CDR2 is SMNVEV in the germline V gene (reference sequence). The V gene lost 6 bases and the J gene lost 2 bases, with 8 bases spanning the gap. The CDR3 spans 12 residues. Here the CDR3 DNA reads TGTGCCAGCAGCCCCGGGCCCTACGAGCAGTACTTC. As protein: CASSPGPYEQYF.

The CDR3 DNA follows: TGTGCCAGCATAAGCTGGAGCTATCAGCCCCAGCATTTT. Its translation is CASISWSYQPQHF. This chain uses TRBV5-4 with TRBJ1-5; D is unresolved. V dropped 6 bases and J dropped 5 bases, with 12 bases sitting between them. This CDR3 contains 13 residues. Germline V gives CDR1 SGHNT, CDR2 YYREEE (reference sequence).